These T cell receptor beta chains were read from a single sample in a study of blood T cells in healthy people across ages. TCRdb reprocessed the 5' RACE reads with MiXCR, giving one entry per CDR3 protein. In the table there are approximately 770,000 distinct CDR3 sequences, roughly 50% of which are singletons. The source material was blood. These receptors all stem from a man aged 25-40 years in good health. The CDR3 runs from the conserved cysteine through the conserved F or W. Each record gives: V gene, clone size, D gene, J gene, CDR3 DNA, CDR3 protein. D genes are given only for firm matches. Where a row states a size, it is once, few, many or the class of an expanded clone; other rows omit it.

V gene: TRBV7-9
clone size: many
D gene: .
J gene: TRBJ1-2
CDR3 DNA: TGTGCCAGCAGCTTGGGAGAGGTTGGCTACACCTTC
CDR3 protein: CASSLGEVGYTF

V gene: TRBV29-1
clone size: once
D gene: .
J gene: TRBJ2-7
CDR3 DNA: TGCAGCGTAGGACCAGGTCTTTTGGACGAGCAGTACTTC
CDR3 protein: CSVGPGLLDEQYF

V gene: TRBV5-1
clone size: .
D gene: .
J gene: TRBJ2-1
CDR3 DNA: TGCGCCAGCAGCTCCACTACCAGCTCCTACAATGAGCAGTTCTTC
CDR3 protein: CASSSTTSSYNEQFF

V gene: TRBV6-5
clone size: few
D gene: TRBD2
J gene: TRBJ2-4
CDR3 DNA: TGTGCCAGCAGTCCCCCGGGGGGCATTCAGTACTTC
CDR3 protein: CASSPPGGIQYF

V gene: TRBV25-1
clone size: few
D gene: TRBD2
J gene: TRBJ2-1
CDR3 DNA: TGTGCCAGCAGTGGTGGGACTAGTAGTAGTGAGCAGTTCTTC
CDR3 protein: CASSGGTSSSEQFF

V gene: TRBV12-1
clone size: .
D gene: .
J gene: TRBJ2-2
CDR3 DNA: TGTGCCAGCAGCTCATCCGGGACAGGGGGGACCGGGGAGCTGTTTTTT
CDR3 protein: CASSSSGTGGTGELFF

V gene: TRBV28
clone size: .
D gene: TRBD2
J gene: TRBJ2-7
CDR3 DNA: TGTGCCACACGAAAACTAGCGGACTCCTACGAGCAGTACTTC
CDR3 protein: CATRKLADSYEQYF

V gene: TRBV7-9
clone size: .
D gene: .
J gene: TRBJ2-7
CDR3 DNA: TGTGCCAGCAGTTCGAGGGCCATGACTTCCTACGAGCAGTACTTC
CDR3 protein: CASSSRAMTSYEQYF

V gene: TRBV6-2/TRBV6-3
clone size: .
D gene: .
J gene: TRBJ2-7
CDR3 DNA: TGTGCCAGCAGTTACTCTCGGACAGTCGGAGCCTACGAGCAGTACTTC
CDR3 protein: CASSYSRTVGAYEQYF

V gene: TRBV12-5
clone size: few
D gene: .
J gene: TRBJ1-3
CDR3 DNA: TGTGCTAGTGCCCTTTTACAGGGACTTGGAAACACCATATATTTT
CDR3 protein: CASALLQGLGNTIYF

V gene: TRBV29-1
clone size: .
D gene: TRBD2
J gene: TRBJ2-1
CDR3 DNA: TGCAGCGTTAAGGGAGGGGCGTACTACGAGCAGTTCTTC
CDR3 protein: CSVKGGAYYEQFF

V gene: TRBV11-2
clone size: few
D gene: TRBD2
J gene: TRBJ2-7
CDR3 DNA: TGTGCCAGCAGCTTAGGCGGGGGGCGCGACGAGCAGTACTTC
CDR3 protein: CASSLGGGRDEQYF

V gene: TRBV20-1
clone size: few
D gene: TRBD2
J gene: TRBJ2-1
CDR3 DNA: TGCAGTGCTAGAGATTTGGCGGGAGTGAATGAGCAGTTCTTC
CDR3 protein: CSARDLAGVNEQFF

V gene: TRBV29-1
clone size: few
D gene: TRBD1
J gene: TRBJ2-1
CDR3 DNA: TGCAGCGTGAGCCGGGACAGGGTCAATGAGCAGTTCTTC
CDR3 protein: CSVSRDRVNEQFF

V gene: TRBV27
clone size: few
D gene: .
J gene: TRBJ1-2
CDR3 DNA: TGTGCCAGCCCAACCTGGAGTTATGGCTACACCTTC
CDR3 protein: CASPTWSYGYTF

V gene: TRBV4-3
clone size: few
D gene: .
J gene: TRBJ2-7
CDR3 DNA: TGCGCCAGCAGCCAAGAAGTGGGTCCCTACGAGCAGTACTTC
CDR3 protein: CASSQEVGPYEQYF

V gene: TRBV14
clone size: few
D gene: .
J gene: TRBJ1-1
CDR3 DNA: TGTGCCAGCAGCCAAGCCCCGGTTATGAACACTGAAGCTTTCTTT
CDR3 protein: CASSQAPVMNTEAFF

V gene: TRBV7-2
clone size: .
D gene: .
J gene: TRBJ1-4
CDR3 DNA: TGTGCCAGCAGCCAGCAAGGGTTTCGGTCTAATGAAAAACTGTTTTTT
CDR3 protein: CASSQQGFRSNEKLFF

V gene: TRBV7-2
clone size: many
D gene: .
J gene: TRBJ2-7
CDR3 DNA: TGTGCCAGCAGCTTAGTATACGAGCAGTACTTC
CDR3 protein: CASSLVYEQYF

V gene: TRBV11-1
clone size: .
D gene: .
J gene: TRBJ2-3
CDR3 DNA: TGTGCCAGCAGCTCGAGCAGTCAGACTAGCACAGATACGCAGTATTTT
CDR3 protein: CASSSSSQTSTDTQYF

V gene: TRBV29-1
clone size: .
D gene: TRBD1
J gene: TRBJ2-4
CDR3 DNA: TGCAGCGTTGGGACAGGGGAAAACATTCAGTACTTC
CDR3 protein: CSVGTGENIQYF

V gene: TRBV20-1
clone size: .
D gene: .
J gene: TRBJ2-4
CDR3 DNA: TGCAGTGCTAGAGATGAAGGGTACATTCAGTACTTC
CDR3 protein: CSARDEGYIQYF

V gene: TRBV20-1
clone size: .
D gene: TRBD1
J gene: TRBJ2-7
CDR3 DNA: TGCAGTGGGACAGGGGGCTCTTGGTCCTACGAGCAGTACTTC
CDR3 protein: CSGTGGSWSYEQYF

V gene: TRBV12-3/TRBV12-4
clone size: once
D gene: .
J gene: TRBJ2-3
CDR3 DNA: TGTGCCAGCAGCCTTGACTCCTCCCGCGCAGATACGCAGTATTTT
CDR3 protein: CASSLDSSRADTQYF

V gene: TRBV4-3
clone size: .
D gene: TRBD2
J gene: TRBJ2-2
CDR3 DNA: TGCGCCAGCAGCCAAGAGGGACTAGCGTCGAACACCGGGGAGCTGTTTTTT
CDR3 protein: CASSQEGLASNTGELFF

V gene: TRBV2
clone size: .
D gene: .
J gene: TRBJ1-2
CDR3 DNA: TGTGCCAGCAGTCCCTTTGGGGGCCGAGAACGGGCGGAGAGTGGCTACACCTTC
CDR3 protein: CASSPFGGRERAESGYTF

V gene: TRBV10-3
clone size: few
D gene: TRBD2
J gene: TRBJ2-7
CDR3 DNA: TGTGCCATCAGGGCCACTAGCGGCTCCTCCTACGAGCAGTACTTC
CDR3 protein: CAIRATSGSSYEQYF

V gene: TRBV27
clone size: .
D gene: .
J gene: TRBJ1-1
CDR3 DNA: TGTGCCAGCAGTCCCGGAATAATCAGGGTCCAGGTGCAAGCTTTCTTT
CDR3 protein: CASSPGIIRVQVQAFF

V gene: TRBV20-1
clone size: few
D gene: .
J gene: TRBJ2-3
CDR3 DNA: TGCAGTGCTCCTTCGGGGCAAACGCAGTATTTT
CDR3 protein: CSAPSGQTQYF

V gene: TRBV6-6
clone size: .
D gene: .
J gene: TRBJ2-1
CDR3 DNA: TGTGCCAGCAGTGAGTGGGACCAGGTGCAGTTCTTC
CDR3 protein: CASSEWDQVQFF

V gene: TRBV6-6
clone size: .
D gene: TRBD1
J gene: TRBJ2-3
CDR3 DNA: TGTGCCAGTACAGGGGCGACCACAGATACGCAGTATTTT
CDR3 protein: CASTGATTDTQYF

V gene: TRBV29-1
clone size: few
D gene: TRBD1
J gene: TRBJ2-7
CDR3 DNA: TGCAGCGTTGAAGAAGGCGGGGACAGGGGTTACGAGCAGTACTTC
CDR3 protein: CSVEEGGDRGYEQYF

V gene: TRBV7-2
clone size: few
D gene: TRBD2
J gene: TRBJ2-3
CDR3 DNA: TGTGCCAGCAGCTTGGGACTAGCAGCTGATACGCAGTATTTT
CDR3 protein: CASSLGLAADTQYF

V gene: TRBV4-2
clone size: .
D gene: .
J gene: TRBJ2-1
CDR3 DNA: TGTGCCAGCAGCCTCGAAATTAGCTCCTACAATGAGCAGTTCTTC
CDR3 protein: CASSLEISSYNEQFF

V gene: TRBV6-2/TRBV6-3
clone size: few
D gene: .
J gene: TRBJ1-6
CDR3 DNA: TGTGCCAGCAGCCAGGGAACCCAGTCTTCACCCCTCCACTTT
CDR3 protein: CASSQGTQSSPLHF

V gene: TRBV20-1
clone size: .
D gene: TRBD2
J gene: TRBJ2-1
CDR3 DNA: TGCAGTGCTAGTATCAAGGGGCGGGAGGGCCTCAATGAGCAGTTCTTC
CDR3 protein: CSASIKGREGLNEQFF

V gene: TRBV6-2/TRBV6-3
clone size: .
D gene: .
J gene: TRBJ2-3
CDR3 DNA: TGTGCCAGCTCCGGTACCGGCCCGCTGGGAGTTGGTACGCAGTATTTT
CDR3 protein: CASSGTGPLGVGTQYF

V gene: TRBV5-1
clone size: once
D gene: .
J gene: TRBJ2-1
CDR3 DNA: TGCGCCAGCAGCTTGGACGCGGGGTCCCCGGTCAATGAGCAGTTCTTC
CDR3 protein: CASSLDAGSPVNEQFF

V gene: TRBV2
clone size: few
D gene: TRBD2
J gene: TRBJ2-3
CDR3 DNA: TGTGCCATCAAACCGGGGGGACCCACAGATACGCAGTATTTT
CDR3 protein: CAIKPGGPTDTQYF

V gene: TRBV12-3/TRBV12-4
clone size: .
D gene: TRBD1
J gene: TRBJ2-7
CDR3 DNA: TGTGCCAGCAGCCCCATCCTGGACAGGGGGGAGCAGTACTTC
CDR3 protein: CASSPILDRGEQYF

V gene: TRBV7-2
clone size: few
D gene: .
J gene: TRBJ2-4
CDR3 DNA: TGTGCCAGCAGCTTCAGGGGTGGGGTTTTAGGCAAAAACATTCAGTACTTC
CDR3 protein: CASSFRGGVLGKNIQYF

V gene: TRBV20-1
clone size: .
D gene: TRBD2
J gene: TRBJ2-5
CDR3 DNA: TGCAGTGCTAGATCTAGCGGGAGTGGGGTAGAGACCCAGTACTTC
CDR3 protein: CSARSSGSGVETQYF

V gene: TRBV5-1
clone size: .
D gene: .
J gene: TRBJ2-3
CDR3 DNA: TGCGCCAGCAGCTTGCAGCGGCTTAGCACAGATACGCAGTATTTT
CDR3 protein: CASSLQRLSTDTQYF

V gene: TRBV4-2
clone size: .
D gene: .
J gene: TRBJ2-7
CDR3 DNA: TGTGCCAGCAGCCTTAATGGGGGTTTGGAGGAGCAGTACTTC
CDR3 protein: CASSLNGGLEEQYF

V gene: TRBV29-1
clone size: .
D gene: TRBD2
J gene: TRBJ2-5
CDR3 DNA: TGCAGCGTTGAAATAGCGGGGGTCGGATCCTACAATGAGCAGTACTTC
CDR3 protein: CSVEIAGVGSYNEQYF

V gene: TRBV27
clone size: .
D gene: TRBD2
J gene: TRBJ2-7
CDR3 DNA: TGTGCCAGCAGACGACTAGCGGGAGGGGGGATTTCCTACGAGCAGTACTTC
CDR3 protein: CASRRLAGGGISYEQYF

V gene: TRBV14
clone size: .
D gene: .
J gene: TRBJ2-7
CDR3 DNA: TGTGCCAGCAGCCAAGAAGTGTTTCAACCGTACTTC
CDR3 protein: CASSQEVFQPYF

V gene: TRBV6-5
clone size: few
D gene: .
J gene: TRBJ2-1
CDR3 DNA: TGTGCCAGCAGTTACTTGGCCGAGCAGTTCTTC
CDR3 protein: CASSYLAEQFF

V gene: TRBV20-1
clone size: .
D gene: TRBD2
J gene: TRBJ2-1
CDR3 DNA: TGCAGTGCTAGCGTACTAGCGGCCAGCTCCTACAATGAGCAGTTCTTC
CDR3 protein: CSASVLAASSYNEQFF

V gene: TRBV7-9
clone size: many
D gene: .
J gene: TRBJ1-2
CDR3 DNA: TGTGCCAGCAGCTTTTTACATGACCCCTATGGCTACACCTTC
CDR3 protein: CASSFLHDPYGYTF

V gene: TRBV12-3/TRBV12-4
clone size: .
D gene: TRBD2
J gene: TRBJ2-3
CDR3 DNA: TGTGCCAGCAGTTCTCGGGTTCAGTCCCTAGCGGGGACTGATACGCAGTATTTT
CDR3 protein: CASSSRVQSLAGTDTQYF

V gene: TRBV5-1
clone size: few
D gene: .
J gene: TRBJ2-1
CDR3 DNA: TGCGCCAGCAGCTTCGAGGGGGGCACTTACAATGAGCAGTTCTTC
CDR3 protein: CASSFEGGTYNEQFF

V gene: TRBV13
clone size: .
D gene: .
J gene: TRBJ2-1
CDR3 DNA: TGTGCCAGCACCCCATGGGGGGCCCTTTCGAATGAGCAGTTCTTC
CDR3 protein: CASTPWGALSNEQFF

V gene: TRBV9
clone size: once
D gene: .
J gene: TRBJ2-1
CDR3 DNA: TGTGCCAGCAGCGTAGGGGCAGGGTTGGGGAATGAGCAGTTCTTC
CDR3 protein: CASSVGAGLGNEQFF

V gene: TRBV11-2
clone size: .
D gene: .
J gene: TRBJ2-2
CDR3 DNA: TGTGCCAGCAACAGTTTGGGCACCGGGGAGCTGTTTTTT
CDR3 protein: CASNSLGTGELFF

V gene: TRBV20-1
clone size: .
D gene: .
J gene: TRBJ2-1
CDR3 DNA: TGCAGTGCTAGGGATTCGAGGAGCTCCTACAATGAGCAGTTCTTC
CDR3 protein: CSARDSRSSYNEQFF

V gene: TRBV20-1
clone size: .
D gene: TRBD2
J gene: TRBJ2-7
CDR3 DNA: TGCAGTGCTAGAGTCGTTAGCGGGAGTTTGGATGAGCAGTACTTC
CDR3 protein: CSARVVSGSLDEQYF

V gene: TRBV20-1
clone size: .
D gene: .
J gene: TRBJ1-4
CDR3 DNA: TGCAGTGCCCCAACTAATGAAAAACTGTTTTTT
CDR3 protein: CSAPTNEKLFF